This T cell receptor beta chain was captured by sequencing in a study of shared clonotypes between healthy human individuals. Sequenced by immunoSEQ multiplex PCR; TCRdb stores in-frame clones only, minus some. This sample has fewer than 400,000 clones, with less than 85% found just once. With 4 bases clipped from V and 3 bases from J, the junction kept 10 bases outside the gene matches. Germline V gene data show CDR1 as SEHNR and CDR2 as FQNEAQ (reference sequence). The CDR3 is 16 residues long. This clonotype was sampled from a young man in good health. Specimen: memory CD4+ T cells sorted from blood. Subset in this sample: CD45RA-negative fraction. The genes are TRBV7-9 and TRBJ1-1; 8 bases match TRBD1. CDR3 sequence: CASSSGTGLPHTEAFF. CDR3 coding DNA: TGTGCCAGCAGCTCCGGGACAGGTTTGCCCCACACTGAAGCTTTCTTT.